The source of this TCR beta chain is a study of tumor and adjacent non-tumor tissue in lung cancer. Study information: Stage I to III disease affected approximately 11 men and roughly 5 women aged about 31 to 80. Around 4 million productive TCRbeta reads were obtained per sample on average.

The library came from three nested PCR rounds adapted from ARM-PCR protocols. TCRdb called the multiplex PCR reads again in MiXCR, with one record for every CDR3 protein. This sample has more than 55,000 distinct CDR3 sequences, with about 77% found just once. Overall study results and limits: TCR diversity was significantly greater in tumor than normal lung tissue.

This clonotype appeared many times. Antigen specificity is unknown. The germline gives CDR1 MDHEN, CDR2 SYDVKM. The CDR3 extends over 15 amino acids. The V gene lost 3 bases and the J gene lost 0 bases, with 10 bases spanning the gap. RNA was extracted from bulk tissue without any cell sorting. The normal lung tissue was taken more than 3 cm from the tumor edge. The receptor was derived from a man between 60 and 75 years old with non-small cell lung cancer. The sequencing sample was made of distant non-tumor lung tissue. The genes are TRBV28 and TRBJ2-3; no reliable D call. The CDR3 spells CASSFGYFSTDTQYF. As DNA, the CDR3 is TGTGCCAGCAGTTTCGGATACTTCAGCACAGATACGCAGTATTTT.